These 20 T cell receptor beta chains share one sample of origin, sequenced in a study of blood T cells in healthy people across ages. Next came a second PCR, run for about 7 to 12 cycles, which used a sample-barcoded 5' primer along with a J-beta primer mix. Using its own MiXCR run on the 5' RACE reads, TCRdb lists one record per CDR3 protein. The profile shows fewer than 2,000,000 distinct CDR3 sequences, about 35% of them singletons. The specimen was blood. Source of these receptors: a woman in her twenties or thirties in good health.

This chain connects TRBV5-1 to TRBJ1-1; possible D gene TRBD1, 5 bases. V gave up 3 bases and J gave up 1 base, with 13 bases separating them. Germline V lookup: CDR1 SGHRS, CDR2 YFSETQ. The CDR3 length is 15 residues. The CDR3 coding sequence is TGCGCCAGCAGCTCAAGACGGGGGGGGAACACTGAAGCTTTCTTT. This encodes CASSSRRGGNTEAFF.

J is TRBJ1-1 and V is TRBV28, with D unresolved. Per germline, CDR1 MDHEN and CDR2 SYDVKM. V was shortened by 5 bases and J by 1 base, with 11 bases between the two germline ends. CDR3 size: 14 residues. CDR3 DNA: TGTGCCAGCAGTCCGATACAGTCGAACACTGAAGCTTTCTTT. Residues: CASSPIQSNTEAFF. The whole variable domain, filled in from reference TRBV28 and TRBJ1-1, reads DVKVTQSSRYLVKRTGEKVFLECVQDMDHENMFWYRQDPGLGLRLIYFSYDVKMKEKGDIPEGYSVSREKKERFSLILESASTNQTSMYLCASSPIQSNTEAFFGQGTRLTVV.

The V and J genes are TRBV13 and TRBJ2-2; no clear D gene. The CDR3 is 13 residues long. Germline loops: CDR1 PRHDT, CDR2 FYEKMQ (reference sequence). Trimming cost V 1 base and J 6 bases, with 6 bases left between them. CDR3 sequence (DNA): TGTGCCAGCAGCTTAGAGGTGGCCGGGGAGCTGTTTTTT. It translates to CASSLEVAGELFF.

A remark on this clonotype: A read error may account for a junction end that differs from germline. J is TRBJ2-3 and V is TRBV10-3, with 13 bases identical to TRBD2. This CDR3 has 15 residues. The germline gives CDR1 ENHRY, CDR2 SYGVKD. CDR3 sequence reads: CATSTSGGARDTQYF. Written as DNA, the CDR3 is TGTGCCACCAGTACTAGCGGGGGGGCTCGAGATACGCAGTATTTT.

This clonotype was seen more than once but under ten times. The chain is built from TRBV5-1 and TRBJ2-7; the match to TRBD1 covers 7 bases. This CDR3 contains 15 residues. V shed 1 base, J shed 6 bases, and the junction held 10 bases outside the gene matches. Germline V gene sequence: CDR1 SGHRS, CDR2 YFSETQ. CDR3 coding DNA: TGCGCCAGCAGCTTGTCTTCAGGGGGAATTCCCGAGCAGTACTTC. It codes for CASSLSSGGIPEQYF. Full variable domain (outside the CDR3, taken from reference TRBV5-1 and TRBJ2-7): KAGVTQTPRYLIKTRGQQVTLSCSPISGHRSVSWYQQTPGQGLQFLFEYFSETQRNKGNFPGRFSGRQFSNSRSEMNVSTLELGDSALYLCASSLSSGGIPEQYFGPGTRLTVT.

This chain connects TRBV24-1 to TRBJ2-1, with TRBD2 matching over 11 bases. CDR1 and CDR2 (germline): KGHDR, SFDVKD. The CDR3 is 16 amino acids. V lost 3 bases to trimming and J lost 9 bases; unmatched junction nucleotides: 9. The CDR3 loop reads CATSDPASGGMAEQFF. The CDR3 coding sequence is TGTGCCACCAGTGATCCCGCTAGCGGGGGGATGGCTGAGCAGTTCTTC.

The rearrangement uses TRBV11-2 and TRBJ2-5; 8 bases line up with TRBD2. The CDR3 covers 15 residues. Germline assignment: CDR1 SGHAT and CDR2 FQNNGV. V shed 5 bases and J 3 bases; nucleotides not matched to a gene: 8. The CDR3 region has the DNA TGTGCCAGCAGCAGGGGACTAGGGTGGGAAGAGACCCAGTACTTC. Protein sequence: CASSRGLGWEETQYF.

Only one count was recorded for this clonotype. V usage is TRBV27 and J usage is TRBJ2-3; no definite D call. Germline V gene data show CDR1 as MNHEY and CDR2 as SMNVEV (reference sequence). V lost 11 bases, J lost 1 base, and 16 bases lay in between. The CDR3 runs 14 residues. CDR3 bases: TGTGCCTCCCGTGGAATTGTCGGCACAGATACGCAGTATTTT. Translating gives CASRGIVGTDTQYF.

This chain connects TRBV29-1 to TRBJ1-1; tentatively, D is TRBD1 (5 bases). V shed 5 bases and J shed 0 bases, with 16 bases lying between them. This CDR3 is built from 15 residues. The germline gives CDR1 SQVTM, CDR2 ANQGSEA. The CDR3 spells CSVLKPGRMNTEAFF. The CDR3 region has the DNA TGCAGCGTTCTCAAACCGGGGCGGATGAACACTGAAGCTTTCTTT.

To note about this clonotype: The conserved final phenylalanine or tryptophan is absent from the CDR3, which likely points to a read error. The chain employs TRBV2 and TRBJ2-7, with D perhaps TRBD1 (6 bases). V lost 2 bases to trimming and J lost 9 bases, with 20 bases between them. The V gene's germline CDR1 is SNHLY and CDR2 FYNNEI. This CDR3 is built from 15 residues. The CDR3 sequence: CASSERQANLRGQYC. CDR3 nucleotides: TGTGCCAGCAGTGAAAGACAGGCCAACCTCAGAGGGCAGTACTGC.

At least ten counts were recorded for this clonotype. This rearrangement joins TRBV29-1 to TRBJ2-5, with D perhaps matching TRBD2 (7 bases). Germline V gives CDR1 SQVTM, CDR2 ANQGSEA. V was trimmed by 5 bases and J by 1 base, leaving 14 bases between them. The CDR3 runs to 14 residues. The CDR3 sequence is CSVHREGGQETQYF. Written as DNA, the CDR3 is TGCAGCGTTCACAGGGAGGGGGGCCAAGAGACCCAGTACTTC.

The chain couples TRBV12-3 or TRBV12-4 to TRBJ1-1, with D unresolved. CDR3 size: 15 residues. V gave up 2 bases and J gave up 3 bases, with 13 bases separating them. CDR3 in amino acids: CASSLRRVKDTEAFF. CDR3 nucleotide sequence: TGTGCCAGCAGTTTAAGAAGGGTAAAGGACACTGAAGCTTTCTTT.

Concerning this clonotype itself: A read error may produce the germline difference seen at one junction end. The chain carries TRBV27 and TRBJ2-1; TRBD1 is a possible D gene (6 bases). Germline V gives CDR1 MNHEY, CDR2 SMNVEV (reference sequence). The CDR3 has 15 residues. Here the CDR3 DNA reads TGTGCCGGCAGCCCCCCCGGACAGCCCTACACTGAGCAGTTCTTC. Protein: CAGSPPGQPYTEQFF.

The V call is TRBV10-3, the J call TRBJ2-7; D not certain. Trimming removed 9 bases from V and 1 base from J, with 13 bases in between. Germline loops: CDR1 ENHRY, CDR2 SYGVKD. The CDR3 consists of 13 residues. The CDR3 nucleotides read TGTGCCATTATCGCCGACGGGTCCTACGAGCAGTACTTC. Translated, it gives CAIIADGSYEQYF.

This clonotype was seen more than once but under ten times. CDR3 bases: TGTGCCAGCAGTGAATTTGGCGGGACAGGACTTAACTATGGCTACACCTTC. Translating it yields CASSEFGGTGLNYGYTF. The V call is TRBV6-1, the J call TRBJ1-2; 8 positions match TRBD1. This CDR3 region has 17 residues. The V and J ends lost 2 bases and 1 base, in that order; junction bases with no gene match: 9. The V gene's germline CDR1 is MNHNS and CDR2 SASEGT.

The chain combines TRBV29-1 with TRBJ1-6; D gene unclear. The V end was cut by 4 bases, the J end by 7 bases, with 8 bases between. CDR1 SQVTM and CDR2 ANQGSEA come from the germline V gene. The CDR3 is made up of 12 amino acids. DNA of the CDR3: TGCAGCGTTGGTCGGGCGAATTCACCCCTCCACTTT. Protein: CSVGRANSPLHF.

The V gene is TRBV20-1, the J gene TRBJ1-2; 7 bases are shared with TRBD1. Germline V gives CDR1 DFQATT, CDR2 SNEGSKA (reference sequence). Trimming cost V 6 bases and J 5 bases; bases outside gene matches: 9. The CDR3 totals 13 residues. The CDR3 protein is CSAHSSRGYGYTF. The CDR3 bases are TGCAGTGCCCACTCGAGCAGGGGGTATGGCTACACCTTC.

In this sample, this clonotype turned up a few times. The chain links TRBV29-1 to TRBJ2-2; 9 nucleotides line up with TRBD1. The germline V gene encodes CDR1 SQVTM and CDR2 ANQGSEA. CDR3 length equals 14 residues. The V segment lost 6 bases and the J segment 4 bases; nucleotides outside the gene matches: 6. The chain's CDR3 is CSVAQGAGTGELFF. The CDR3 bases are TGCAGCGTCGCACAGGGGGCCGGCACCGGGGAGCTGTTTTTT.

The chain uses TRBV5-1 and TRBJ2-7, with D perhaps TRBD2 (6 bases). V lost 1 base to trimming and J lost 2 bases, with 16 bases between them. The germline gives CDR1 SGHRS, CDR2 YFSETQ. The CDR3 extends over 16 amino acids. The CDR3 bases are TGCGCCAGCAGCTTGTTATGGGGCACTAGCCCCTACGAGCAGTACTTC. It yields the protein CASSLLWGTSPYEQYF. Complete variable domain (other parts from reference TRBV5-1 and TRBJ2-7): KAGVTQTPRYLIKTRGQQVTLSCSPISGHRSVSWYQQTPGQGLQFLFEYFSETQRNKGNFPGRFSGRQFSNSRSEMNVSTLELGDSALYLCASSLLWGTSPYEQYFGPGTRLTVT.

This clonotype has just a few counts. The rearrangement links TRBV29-1 to TRBJ2-1; 7 bases align to TRBD1. Germline values: CDR1 SQVTM, CDR2 ANQGSEA. V was pared by 7 bases and J by 1 base, with 10 bases of the junction left unmatched. The CDR3 runs to 15 residues. The CDR3 here is CSGLLRQGSYNEQFF. The CDR3 coding sequence is TGCAGCGGCCTCCTGAGACAGGGTTCCTACAATGAGCAGTTCTTC.